Below are 15 T cell receptor beta chains sequenced from a single sample in a study of cytomegalovirus exposure and HLA in healthy donors. This PCR relied on a set of 60 Vbeta primers and 13 Jbeta primers. The method was immunoSEQ multiplex PCR; TCRdb's version includes in-frame clones alone and lacks a portion of them. Of around 170,000 clones in the sample, 65% to 80% are singletons; the top ten hold 0.69%. The sequencing sample was made of PBMCs. Source of these receptors: a middle-aged woman in good health and CMV-seronegative.

In DNA form, the CDR3 reads TGTGCCAGCAGCTTAGCGGGAGGAAAGGAGACCCAGTACTTC. Translating gives CASSLAGGKETQYF. The chain links TRBV7-2 to TRBJ2-5, with TRBD2 as a possible D gene (6 bases). This CDR3 spans 14 amino acids. The ends were cut back, 0 bases at V and 5 bases at J, with 10 bases in the middle. CDR1 SGHTA and CDR2 FQGNSA come from the germline V gene.

This sequence joins TRBV4-1 and TRBJ1-2, with 7 nucleotides matching TRBD1. The trim removed 1 base at V and 2 bases at J, leaving 4 bases unmatched. The CDR3 consists of 15 residues. Germline V gene lookup returns CDR1 MGHRA and CDR2 YSYEKL. The CDR3 loop is CASSQVAGGNYGYTF. The CDR3 bases are TGCGCCAGCAGCCAAGTCGCAGGGGGAAACTATGGCTACACCTTC.

V and J are TRBV9 and TRBJ1-3; the match to TRBD1 covers 8 bases. CDR1 and CDR2 (germline): SGDLS, YYNGEE. Losses at the gene ends were 3 bases for V and 4 bases for J; bases not matched to a gene: 3. The CDR3 covers 14 residues. The CDR3 is CASSAGGSGNTIYF. CDR3 coding DNA: TGTGCCAGCAGCGCAGGGGGCAGCGGAAACACCATATATTTT.

This clone was recorded many times. The chain recombines TRBV6-1 with TRBJ2-7; TRBD1 aligns across 7 bases. The germline V gene has CDR1 MNHNS and CDR2 SASEGT. Trimming removed 0 bases from V and 1 base from J; junction bases left unmatched: 3. The length of the CDR3 is 15 residues. The CDR3 sequence is CASSEASGGSYEQYF. CDR3 nucleotide sequence: TGTGCCAGCAGTGAAGCCTCAGGGGGATCCTACGAGCAGTACTTC.

V and J are TRBV5-1 and TRBJ2-7, with D maybe TRBD1 (6 bases). Trimming stripped 0 bases from V and 4 bases from J, with 8 bases between. CDR3 size: 13 residues. In germline, CDR1 is SGHRS, CDR2 YFSETQ. This CDR3 reads CASSLEQGYEQYF. Written as DNA, the CDR3 is TGCGCCAGCAGCTTGGAACAGGGTTACGAGCAGTACTTC.

A note on this clone: Other DNA variants within this sample encode the same CDR3. The V call is TRBV5-1, the J call TRBJ2-5; D gene uncertain. V lost 0 bases and J lost 3, with 6 bases in between. CDR1 and CDR2 (germline): SGHRS, YFSETQ. The CDR3 loop spans 13 amino acids. The CDR3 bases are TGCGCCAGCAGCTTGGGGCTAGAAGAGACCCAGTACTTC. Translation gives CASSLGLEETQYF. The whole variable domain, filled in from reference TRBV5-1 and TRBJ2-5, reads KAGVTQTPRYLIKTRGQQVTLSCSPISGHRSVSWYQQTPGQGLQFLFEYFSETQRNKGNFPGRFSGRQFSNSRSEMNVSTLELGDSALYLCASSLGLEETQYFGPGTRLLVL.

The chain joins TRBV27 to TRBJ2-6, with 7 positions matching TRBD1. The CDR3 extends over 17 amino acids. Looked up from germline, CDR1 is MNHEY and CDR2 is SMNVEV (reference sequence). Trimming took 4 bases from V and 1 from J; bases not matched to a gene: 7. CDR3: CASSWKGASSGANVLTF. The CDR3 DNA sequence: TGTGCCAGCAGTTGGAAGGGGGCGAGTTCTGGGGCCAACGTCCTGACTTTC.

The genes are TRBV27 and TRBJ2-5, with 7 bases fitting TRBD1. Losses at the gene ends were 6 bases for V and 5 bases for J; bases not matched to a gene: 9. Looked up from germline, CDR1 is MNHEY and CDR2 is SMNVEV (reference sequence). The CDR3 length is 14 residues. For the CDR3, the DNA is TGTGCCAGCAGGTACAGGGGAGCCGGGGAGACCCAGTACTTC. Translation: CASRYRGAGETQYF.

CDR3 DNA sequence: TGCGCCAGCAGCCAGGTTAACAGGGGAGAGACCCAGTACTTC. Protein product: CASSQVNRGETQYF. This chain uses TRBV4-1 with TRBJ2-5; 7 nucleotides align to TRBD1. CDR1 MGHRA and CDR2 YSYEKL come from the germline V gene. V shed 3 bases and J 4 bases; nucleotides not matched to a gene: 5. The length of the CDR3 is 14 residues.

The chain uses TRBV6-6 and TRBJ1-2; unclear D gene. Trimming removed 3 bases at V and 6 bases at J, with 8 bases between. CDR1 and CDR2 from the germline V gene are MNHNY and SVGAGI (reference sequence). CDR3 length: 12 residues. DNA for the CDR3: TGTGCCAGCAGTTATCGTCAGGATGGCTACACCTTC. Translated, it gives CASSYRQDGYTF.

Notes on this clone: Other DNA sequences from this sample encode an identical CDR3 as well. This chain joins TRBV6-1 and TRBJ1-2, with D perhaps TRBD1 (5 bases). There are 12 residues in the CDR3. CDR1 and CDR2 from the germline V gene are MNHNS and SASEGT. Trimming took off 3 bases at V and 8 bases at J, with 10 bases between the two ends. The CDR3 here is CASSDGGRGYTF. CDR3 nucleotide sequence: TGTGCCAGCAGTGACGGGGGACGCGGCTACACCTTC.

The V call is TRBV30, the J call TRBJ2-5; D is unclear. The germline CDR1 and CDR2 sequences are GTSNPN and SVGIG (reference sequence). There are 12 residues in the CDR3. Trimming removed 0 bases at V and 6 bases at J, with 8 bases between. CDR3 region: CAWSVSTQTQYF. The DNA for the CDR3 is TGTGCCTGGAGTGTATCCACACAGACCCAGTACTTC.

The J gene is TRBJ2-7, the V gene TRBV5-1, with a tentative D call TRBD1 (5 bases). V gave up 1 base and J gave up 6 bases, with 14 bases separating them. Germline values: CDR1 SGHRS, CDR2 YFSETQ. The CDR3 consists of 14 residues. The CDR3 spells CASSLSGPSAEQYF. DNA of the CDR3: TGCGCCAGCAGCTTGTCAGGGCCCTCCGCCGAGCAGTACTTC.

The genes are TRBV10-3 and TRBJ2-2, with D possibly TRBD2 on 6 matching bases. Trimming removed 3 bases at V and 5 bases at J, with 10 bases between. The germline V gene has CDR1 ENHRY and CDR2 SYGVKD. This CDR3 has 14 residues. The CDR3 DNA sequence: TGTGCCATCAGTGATAACCGGGGGACCGGGGAGCTGTTTTTT. Amino acid sequence: CAISDNRGTGELFF.

This chain links TRBV10-3 with TRBJ2-7; D not certain. The CDR3 length is 12 residues. CDR1 is ENHRY and CDR2 is SYGVKD in the germline V gene. Trimming took 6 bases from V and 7 from J, leaving 13 bases between them. The CDR3 sequence: CAIRPGYGEQYF. The CDR3 DNA reads TGTGCCATCAGACCTGGCTACGGGGAGCAGTACTTC.